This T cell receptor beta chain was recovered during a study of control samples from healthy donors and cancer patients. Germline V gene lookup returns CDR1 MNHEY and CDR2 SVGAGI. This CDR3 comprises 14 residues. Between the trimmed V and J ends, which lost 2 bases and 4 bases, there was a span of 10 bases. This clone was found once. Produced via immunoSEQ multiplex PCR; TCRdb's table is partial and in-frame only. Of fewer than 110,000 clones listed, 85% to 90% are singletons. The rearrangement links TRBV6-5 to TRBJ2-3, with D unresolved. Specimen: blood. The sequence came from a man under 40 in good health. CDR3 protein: CASSYRQVADTQYF. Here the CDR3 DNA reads TGTGCCAGCAGTTACAGGCAGGTGGCAGATACGCAGTATTTT.